This entry describes one T cell receptor beta chain. Its antigen is currently unknown. Because the CDR3's place on the DNA is in doubt, the DNA is left out and the CDR3 is given as listed by TCRdb. From its first to its last residue, the CDR3 has 13 amino acids. CDR1 and CDR2 (germline): GTSNPN, SVGIG (reference sequence). Sequencing was performed with immunoSEQ multiplex PCR; in TCRdb, only in-frame clones are kept and a portion is missing. The data contain over 30,000 clones, around nine tenths of them singletons. The data belong to a study of a mutant IDH1 vaccine in newly diagnosed glioma. The time point here: week 47, end of study. With topical imiquimod, each dose of the vaccine consisted of 300 ug of mutant IDH1 20-mer peptide.

J is TRBJ2-7 and V is TRBV30; the table calls TRBD1, which could not be checked here. This clonotype originated in a woman aged 40 to 49 with glioma. Here the sequenced sample was PBMCs, taken from a glioma patient whose treatment included an IDH1 peptide vaccine. The CDR3 sequence is CAWNSGQGYEQYF.